This TCR beta chain was captured by sequencing in a study of spatial heterogeneity in lung cancer. Time point meaning: sample taken at primary tumor resection. Whole RNA came from tumor, nontumor lung or frozen PBMC and was sequenced without being sorted. The donors, 60 to 80 patients with untreated early-stage non-small cell lung cancer, provided the samples. This CDR3 spans 15 amino acids. CDR1 is MNHEY, CDR2 SMNVEV, per germline (reference sequence). V dropped 0 bases and J dropped 6 bases, with 14 bases sitting between them. The study tagged each TCR cDNA molecule with a unique molecular identifier. TCRdb analysed the 5' RACE reads with MiXCR anew, one entry per CDR3 protein. The table shows about 80,000 distinct CDR3 sequences, with 15% to 20% occurring only once.

J is TRBJ1-1 and V is TRBV27; D is perhaps TRBD1 (5 bases). The receptor was isolated from a male donor with early-stage non-small cell lung cancer. The sequencing used PBMCs, collected at surgery. The CDR3 DNA sequence: TGTGCCAGCAGTTTATCTGGGACTCCTGGGGCTGAAGCTTTCTTT. Its translation: CASSLSGTPGAEAFF.